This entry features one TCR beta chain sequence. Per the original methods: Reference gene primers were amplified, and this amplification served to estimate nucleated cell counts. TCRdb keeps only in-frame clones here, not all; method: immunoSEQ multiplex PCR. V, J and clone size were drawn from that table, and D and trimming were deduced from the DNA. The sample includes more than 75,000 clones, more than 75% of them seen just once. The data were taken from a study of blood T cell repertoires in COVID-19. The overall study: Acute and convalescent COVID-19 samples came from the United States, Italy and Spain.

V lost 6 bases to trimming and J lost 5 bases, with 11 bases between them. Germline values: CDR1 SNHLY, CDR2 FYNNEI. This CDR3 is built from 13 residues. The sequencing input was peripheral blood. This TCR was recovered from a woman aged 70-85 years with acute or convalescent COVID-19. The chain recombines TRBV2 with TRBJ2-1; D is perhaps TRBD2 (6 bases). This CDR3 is CASSRDLNNEQFF. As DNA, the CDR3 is TGTGCCAGCAGCCGGGACTTGAACAATGAGCAGTTCTTC.